This TCR beta chain was documented in a study of immune evolution from preneoplasia to lung adenocarcinoma. Between about 2014 and 2018, patients underwent resection in Japan or China. H&E slides confirmed each diagnosis, reviewed by two pathologists independently. A word on this clone: What it binds is unknown.

Sequencing was performed with immunoSEQ multiplex PCR; in TCRdb, only in-frame clones are kept and a portion is missing. The repertoire has a few thousand clones, around 77% of them found once; the top ten carry roughly 13%. The CDR3 is 16 residues long. V lost 0 bases, J lost 3 bases, and 12 bases lay in between. Germline-derived CDR1 and CDR2 are KGHSH and LQKENI. General study findings and limits: Top clone frequencies peaked in normal lung, apparently declining through invasive adenocarcinoma. Clonality was highest in normal lung, lower in later-stage lesions apparently.

The sample comprised FFPE adjacent normal lung tissue. This receptor was taken from a person aged 55-80 years with lung adenocarcinoma. This sequence joins TRBV18 and TRBJ2-1, with D tentatively TRBD2 (6 bases). The CDR3 loop reads CASSPPGRGIYNEQFF. CDR3 bases: TGTGCCAGCTCACCACCGGGACGGGGGATCTACAATGAGCAGTTCTTC.